Reported below is one TCR beta chain. The sample is drawn from a study of PD-1 blockade in classical Hodgkin lymphoma. The time point denotes: newly diagnosed, previously untreated cHL patient sample. The protocol was immunoSEQ multiplex PCR, while the TCRdb copy is restricted to in-frame clones and leaves out a portion. The sample includes about 7,000 clones, 78% seen only once; the top ten take about 8%. Sequencing input: peripheral blood mononuclear cells (PBMCs). The receptor was isolated from a human donor with classical Hodgkin lymphoma.

The CDR3 sequence: CASSFGGSGTGELFF. The CDR3 region has the DNA TGCGCCAGCAGCTTCGGCGGCAGCGGGACCGGGGAGCTGTTTTTT. The V and J genes are TRBV5-1 and TRBJ2-2, with a possible D match to TRBD2 (6 bases). The ends were cut back, 2 bases at V and 5 bases at J, with 13 bases in the middle. This CDR3 is 15 amino acids long. From germline, CDR1 is SGHRS and CDR2 YFSETQ.